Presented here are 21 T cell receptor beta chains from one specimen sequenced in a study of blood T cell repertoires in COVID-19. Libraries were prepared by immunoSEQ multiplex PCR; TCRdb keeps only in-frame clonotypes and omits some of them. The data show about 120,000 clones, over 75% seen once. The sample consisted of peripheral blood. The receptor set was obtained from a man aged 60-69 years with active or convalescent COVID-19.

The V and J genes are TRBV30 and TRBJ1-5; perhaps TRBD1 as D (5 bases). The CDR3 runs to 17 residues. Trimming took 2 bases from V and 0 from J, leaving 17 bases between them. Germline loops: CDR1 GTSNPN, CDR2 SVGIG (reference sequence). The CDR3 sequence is CAWSFTSGGLSNQPQHF. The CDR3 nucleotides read TGTGCCTGGAGTTTCACATCCGGGGGACTTAGCAATCAGCCCCAGCATTTT.

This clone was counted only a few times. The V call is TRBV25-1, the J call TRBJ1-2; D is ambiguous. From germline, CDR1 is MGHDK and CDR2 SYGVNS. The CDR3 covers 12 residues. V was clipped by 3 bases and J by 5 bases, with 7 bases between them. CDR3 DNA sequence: TGTGCCAGCAGTGAGTCCCTGTATGGCTACACCTTC. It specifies CASSESLYGYTF.

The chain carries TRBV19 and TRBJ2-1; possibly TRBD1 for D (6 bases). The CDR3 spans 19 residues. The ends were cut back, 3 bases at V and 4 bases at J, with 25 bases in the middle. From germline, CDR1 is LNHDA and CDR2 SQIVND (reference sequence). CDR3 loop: CASSIWGPKRLRAYNEQFF. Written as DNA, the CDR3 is TGTGCCAGTAGTATTTGGGGGCCCAAGCGCCTTAGGGCGTACAATGAGCAGTTCTTC.

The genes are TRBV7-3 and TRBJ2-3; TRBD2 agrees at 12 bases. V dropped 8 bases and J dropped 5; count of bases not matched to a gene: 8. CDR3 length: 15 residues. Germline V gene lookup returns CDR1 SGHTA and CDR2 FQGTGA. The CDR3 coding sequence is TGTGCCAGCGCCCGGACTAGCGGGACAGGAGATACGCAGTATTTT. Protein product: CASARTSGTGDTQYF.

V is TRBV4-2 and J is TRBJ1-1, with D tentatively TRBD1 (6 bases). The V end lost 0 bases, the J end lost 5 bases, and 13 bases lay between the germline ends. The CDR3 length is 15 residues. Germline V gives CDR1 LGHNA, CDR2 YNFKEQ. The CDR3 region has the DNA TGTGCCAGCAGCCAAGATGAAGGGCAGGGGACTGAAGCTTTCTTT. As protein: CASSQDEGQGTEAFF.

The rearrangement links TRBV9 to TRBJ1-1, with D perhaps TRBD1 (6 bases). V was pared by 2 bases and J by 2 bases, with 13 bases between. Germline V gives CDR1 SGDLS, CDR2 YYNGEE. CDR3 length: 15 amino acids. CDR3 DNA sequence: TGTGCCAGCAGCGTCGGGACAAGCCTAAACACTGAAGCTTTCTTT. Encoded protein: CASSVGTSLNTEAFF.

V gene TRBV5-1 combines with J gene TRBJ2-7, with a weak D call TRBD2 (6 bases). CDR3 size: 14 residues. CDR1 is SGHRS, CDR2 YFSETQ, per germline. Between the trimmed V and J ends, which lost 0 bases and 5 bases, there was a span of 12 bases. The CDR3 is CASSLGGIADEQYF. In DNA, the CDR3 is TGCGCCAGCAGCTTGGGCGGGATCGCGGACGAGCAGTACTTC. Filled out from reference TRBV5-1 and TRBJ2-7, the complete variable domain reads KAGVTQTPRYLIKTRGQQVTLSCSPISGHRSVSWYQQTPGQGLQFLFEYFSETQRNKGNFPGRFSGRQFSNSRSEMNVSTLELGDSALYLCASSLGGIADEQYFGPGTRLTVT.

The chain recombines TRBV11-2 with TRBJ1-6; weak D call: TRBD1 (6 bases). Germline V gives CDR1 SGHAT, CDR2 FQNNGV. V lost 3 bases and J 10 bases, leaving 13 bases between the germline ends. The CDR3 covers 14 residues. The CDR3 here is CASSLNRAGSPLHF. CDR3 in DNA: TGTGCCAGCAGCTTGAACAGGGCCGGGTCACCCCTCCACTTT. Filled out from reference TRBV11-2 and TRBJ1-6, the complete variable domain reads EAGVAQSPRYKIIEKRQSVAFWCNPISGHATLYWYQQILGQGPKLLIQFQNNGVVDDSQLPKDRFSAERLKGVDSTLKIQPAKLEDSAVYLCASSLNRAGSPLHFGNGTRLTVT.

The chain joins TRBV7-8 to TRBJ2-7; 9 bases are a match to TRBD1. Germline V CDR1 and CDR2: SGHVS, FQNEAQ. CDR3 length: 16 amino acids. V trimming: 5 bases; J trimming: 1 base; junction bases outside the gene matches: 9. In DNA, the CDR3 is TGTGCCAGCAGCACCCTACAGGGGGCCTATTCCTACGAGCAGTACTTC. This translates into CASSTLQGAYSYEQYF.

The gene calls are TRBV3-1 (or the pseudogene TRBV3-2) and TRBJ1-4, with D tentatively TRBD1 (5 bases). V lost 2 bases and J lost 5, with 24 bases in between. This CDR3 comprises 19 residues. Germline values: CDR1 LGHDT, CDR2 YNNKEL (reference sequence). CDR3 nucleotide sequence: TGTGCCAGCAGCCAATACCTTACCCCAACGGGACTGACAAATGAAAAACTGTTTTTT. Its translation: CASSQYLTPTGLTNEKLFF.

CDR3 protein: CASSARLEGWATQYF. CDR3 bases: TGTGCCAGCAGTGCCCGACTAGAAGGCTGGGCTACGCAGTATTTT. This chain uses TRBV28 with TRBJ2-3; D might be TRBD2 (6 bases). The V gene's germline CDR1 is MDHEN and CDR2 SYDVKM. V was clipped by 5 bases and J by 8 bases, with 20 bases between them. The CDR3 is 15 residues long.

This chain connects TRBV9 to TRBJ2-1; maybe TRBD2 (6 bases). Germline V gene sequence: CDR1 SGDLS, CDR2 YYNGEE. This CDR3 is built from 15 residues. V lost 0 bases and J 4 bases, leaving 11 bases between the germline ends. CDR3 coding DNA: TGTGCCAGCAGCGTAGGAATAGCGGTTTACAATGAGCAGTTCTTC. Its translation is CASSVGIAVYNEQFF.

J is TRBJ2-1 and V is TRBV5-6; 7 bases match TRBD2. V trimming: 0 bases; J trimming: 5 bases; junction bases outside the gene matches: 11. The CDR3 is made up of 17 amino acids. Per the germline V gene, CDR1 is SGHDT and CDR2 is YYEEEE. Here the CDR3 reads CASSLGSSGWRNNEQFF. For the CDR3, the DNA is TGTGCCAGCAGCTTGGGGTCTAGCGGCTGGAGGAACAATGAGCAGTTCTTC.

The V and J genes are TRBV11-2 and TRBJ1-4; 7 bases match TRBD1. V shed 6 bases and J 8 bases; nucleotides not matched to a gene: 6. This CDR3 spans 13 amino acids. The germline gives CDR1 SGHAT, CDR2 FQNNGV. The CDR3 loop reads CASRPTGKEKLFF. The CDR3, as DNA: TGTGCCAGCAGACCGACAGGGAAGGAAAAACTGTTTTTT.

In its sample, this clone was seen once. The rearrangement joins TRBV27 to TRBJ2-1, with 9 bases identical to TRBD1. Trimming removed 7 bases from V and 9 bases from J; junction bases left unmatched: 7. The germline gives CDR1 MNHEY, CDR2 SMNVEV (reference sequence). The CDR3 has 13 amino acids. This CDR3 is CASKDRGWIEQFF. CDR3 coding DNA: TGTGCCAGCAAGGACAGGGGTTGGATTGAGCAGTTCTTC.

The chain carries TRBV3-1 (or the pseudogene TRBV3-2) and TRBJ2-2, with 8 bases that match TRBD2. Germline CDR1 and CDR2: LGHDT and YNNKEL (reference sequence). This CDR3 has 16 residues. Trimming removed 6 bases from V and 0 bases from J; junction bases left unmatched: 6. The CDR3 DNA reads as TGTGCCAGCAGTCCCATAGCGGGAACGAACACCGGGGAGCTGTTTTTT. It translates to CASSPIAGTNTGELFF.

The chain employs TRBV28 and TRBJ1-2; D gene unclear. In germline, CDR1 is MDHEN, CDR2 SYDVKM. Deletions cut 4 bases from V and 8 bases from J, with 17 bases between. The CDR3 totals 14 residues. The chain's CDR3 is CASSYSREGGGYTF. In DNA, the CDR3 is TGTGCCAGCAGTTACTCACGGGAGGGAGGCGGCTACACCTTC.

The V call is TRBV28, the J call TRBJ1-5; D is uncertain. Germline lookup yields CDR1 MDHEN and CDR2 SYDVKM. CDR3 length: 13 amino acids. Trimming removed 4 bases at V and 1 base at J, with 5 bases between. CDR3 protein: CASSSASNQPQHF. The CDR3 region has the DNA TGTGCCAGCAGTTCTGCGAGCAATCAGCCCCAGCATTTT.

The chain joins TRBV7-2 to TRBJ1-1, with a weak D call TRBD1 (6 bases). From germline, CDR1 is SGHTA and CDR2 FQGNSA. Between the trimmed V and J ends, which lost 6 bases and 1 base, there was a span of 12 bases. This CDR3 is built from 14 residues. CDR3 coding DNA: TGTGCCAGCAGGGGGGCCGGTGCGAACACTGAAGCTTTCTTT. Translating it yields CASRGAGANTEAFF.

Here the CDR3 reads CASSIGRVGTEAFF. In DNA, the CDR3 is TGTGCCAGTAGTATAGGCAGGGTGGGCACTGAAGCTTTCTTT. The chain is built from TRBV19 and TRBJ1-1; D possibly corresponds to TRBD1 (5 bases). Germline CDR1 reads LNHDA; CDR2 reads SQIVND (reference sequence). Trimming shortened V by 1 base and J by 4 bases, and 10 bases separated the two germline ends. This CDR3 is built from 14 residues.

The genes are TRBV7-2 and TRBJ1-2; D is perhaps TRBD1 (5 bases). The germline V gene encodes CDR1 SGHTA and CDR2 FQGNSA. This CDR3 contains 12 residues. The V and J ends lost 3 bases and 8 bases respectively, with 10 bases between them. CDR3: CASSFQGRGYTF. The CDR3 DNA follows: TGTGCCAGCAGCTTCCAGGGTCGGGGCTACACCTTC.